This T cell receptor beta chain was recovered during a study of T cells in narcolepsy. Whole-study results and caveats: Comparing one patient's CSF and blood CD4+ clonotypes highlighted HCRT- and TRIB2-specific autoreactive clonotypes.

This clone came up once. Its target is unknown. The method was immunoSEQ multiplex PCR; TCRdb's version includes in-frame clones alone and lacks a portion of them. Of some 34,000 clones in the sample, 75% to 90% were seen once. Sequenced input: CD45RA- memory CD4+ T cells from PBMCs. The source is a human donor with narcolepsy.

The CDR3 loop reads CASSQESWTEEGYTF. The CDR3 DNA follows: TGCGCCAGCAGCCAAGAATCGTGGACAGAGGAGGGCTACACCTTC. The chain uses TRBV4-3 and TRBJ1-2; TRBD1 might be the D (6 bases). From germline, CDR1 is LGHNA and CDR2 YSLEER. The CDR3 is 15 amino acids. Trimming took off 0 bases at V and 8 bases at J, with 16 bases between the two ends.